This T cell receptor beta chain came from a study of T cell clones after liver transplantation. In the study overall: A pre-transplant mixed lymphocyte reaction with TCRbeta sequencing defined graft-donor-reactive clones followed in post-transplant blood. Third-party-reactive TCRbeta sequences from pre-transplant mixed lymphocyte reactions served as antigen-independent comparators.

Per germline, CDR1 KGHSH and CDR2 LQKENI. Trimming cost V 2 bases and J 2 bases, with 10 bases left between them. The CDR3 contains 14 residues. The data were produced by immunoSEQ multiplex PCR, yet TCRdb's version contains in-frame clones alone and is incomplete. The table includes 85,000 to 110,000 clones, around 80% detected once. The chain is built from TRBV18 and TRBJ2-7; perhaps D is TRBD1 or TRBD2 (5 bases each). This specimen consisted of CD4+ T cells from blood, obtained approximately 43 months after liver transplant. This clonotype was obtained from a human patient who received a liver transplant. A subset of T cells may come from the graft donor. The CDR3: CASSPGGLPYEQYF. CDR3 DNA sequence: TGTGCCAGCTCACCAGGGGGTTTACCCTACGAGCAGTACTTC.